This TCR beta chain was identified in a study of PD-L1 blockade in urothelial cancer. Overall study: Bladder-origin urothelial cancer in males described about 85% of the 29 patients. A median blood sample held around 130,000 T cells and about 78,000 unique TCRs.

Time point denoted: pretreatment peripheral blood. Synthetic templates analogous to TCR were spiked into all PCRs individually. Measured with immunoSEQ multiplex PCR; TCRdb has only the in-frame clones, and not every one. The sample includes 35,000 to 40,000 clones, about 85% of them seen just once. The germline V gene has CDR1 LNHDA and CDR2 SQIVND (reference sequence). The CDR3 runs to 16 residues. Unmatched junction bases numbered 9, after V lost 7 bases and J lost 0 bases. The sequenced sample was PBMCs, obtained around atezolizumab (anti-PD-L1) treatment. This TCR derives from an elderly man with urothelial cancer. The chain is built from TRBV19 and TRBJ2-3; 8 bases agree with TRBD2. The CDR3 coding sequence is TGTGCCAGTAAACTTAGCGGGACCCCTAGCACAGATACGCAGTATTTT. Residues: CASKLSGTPSTDTQYF.